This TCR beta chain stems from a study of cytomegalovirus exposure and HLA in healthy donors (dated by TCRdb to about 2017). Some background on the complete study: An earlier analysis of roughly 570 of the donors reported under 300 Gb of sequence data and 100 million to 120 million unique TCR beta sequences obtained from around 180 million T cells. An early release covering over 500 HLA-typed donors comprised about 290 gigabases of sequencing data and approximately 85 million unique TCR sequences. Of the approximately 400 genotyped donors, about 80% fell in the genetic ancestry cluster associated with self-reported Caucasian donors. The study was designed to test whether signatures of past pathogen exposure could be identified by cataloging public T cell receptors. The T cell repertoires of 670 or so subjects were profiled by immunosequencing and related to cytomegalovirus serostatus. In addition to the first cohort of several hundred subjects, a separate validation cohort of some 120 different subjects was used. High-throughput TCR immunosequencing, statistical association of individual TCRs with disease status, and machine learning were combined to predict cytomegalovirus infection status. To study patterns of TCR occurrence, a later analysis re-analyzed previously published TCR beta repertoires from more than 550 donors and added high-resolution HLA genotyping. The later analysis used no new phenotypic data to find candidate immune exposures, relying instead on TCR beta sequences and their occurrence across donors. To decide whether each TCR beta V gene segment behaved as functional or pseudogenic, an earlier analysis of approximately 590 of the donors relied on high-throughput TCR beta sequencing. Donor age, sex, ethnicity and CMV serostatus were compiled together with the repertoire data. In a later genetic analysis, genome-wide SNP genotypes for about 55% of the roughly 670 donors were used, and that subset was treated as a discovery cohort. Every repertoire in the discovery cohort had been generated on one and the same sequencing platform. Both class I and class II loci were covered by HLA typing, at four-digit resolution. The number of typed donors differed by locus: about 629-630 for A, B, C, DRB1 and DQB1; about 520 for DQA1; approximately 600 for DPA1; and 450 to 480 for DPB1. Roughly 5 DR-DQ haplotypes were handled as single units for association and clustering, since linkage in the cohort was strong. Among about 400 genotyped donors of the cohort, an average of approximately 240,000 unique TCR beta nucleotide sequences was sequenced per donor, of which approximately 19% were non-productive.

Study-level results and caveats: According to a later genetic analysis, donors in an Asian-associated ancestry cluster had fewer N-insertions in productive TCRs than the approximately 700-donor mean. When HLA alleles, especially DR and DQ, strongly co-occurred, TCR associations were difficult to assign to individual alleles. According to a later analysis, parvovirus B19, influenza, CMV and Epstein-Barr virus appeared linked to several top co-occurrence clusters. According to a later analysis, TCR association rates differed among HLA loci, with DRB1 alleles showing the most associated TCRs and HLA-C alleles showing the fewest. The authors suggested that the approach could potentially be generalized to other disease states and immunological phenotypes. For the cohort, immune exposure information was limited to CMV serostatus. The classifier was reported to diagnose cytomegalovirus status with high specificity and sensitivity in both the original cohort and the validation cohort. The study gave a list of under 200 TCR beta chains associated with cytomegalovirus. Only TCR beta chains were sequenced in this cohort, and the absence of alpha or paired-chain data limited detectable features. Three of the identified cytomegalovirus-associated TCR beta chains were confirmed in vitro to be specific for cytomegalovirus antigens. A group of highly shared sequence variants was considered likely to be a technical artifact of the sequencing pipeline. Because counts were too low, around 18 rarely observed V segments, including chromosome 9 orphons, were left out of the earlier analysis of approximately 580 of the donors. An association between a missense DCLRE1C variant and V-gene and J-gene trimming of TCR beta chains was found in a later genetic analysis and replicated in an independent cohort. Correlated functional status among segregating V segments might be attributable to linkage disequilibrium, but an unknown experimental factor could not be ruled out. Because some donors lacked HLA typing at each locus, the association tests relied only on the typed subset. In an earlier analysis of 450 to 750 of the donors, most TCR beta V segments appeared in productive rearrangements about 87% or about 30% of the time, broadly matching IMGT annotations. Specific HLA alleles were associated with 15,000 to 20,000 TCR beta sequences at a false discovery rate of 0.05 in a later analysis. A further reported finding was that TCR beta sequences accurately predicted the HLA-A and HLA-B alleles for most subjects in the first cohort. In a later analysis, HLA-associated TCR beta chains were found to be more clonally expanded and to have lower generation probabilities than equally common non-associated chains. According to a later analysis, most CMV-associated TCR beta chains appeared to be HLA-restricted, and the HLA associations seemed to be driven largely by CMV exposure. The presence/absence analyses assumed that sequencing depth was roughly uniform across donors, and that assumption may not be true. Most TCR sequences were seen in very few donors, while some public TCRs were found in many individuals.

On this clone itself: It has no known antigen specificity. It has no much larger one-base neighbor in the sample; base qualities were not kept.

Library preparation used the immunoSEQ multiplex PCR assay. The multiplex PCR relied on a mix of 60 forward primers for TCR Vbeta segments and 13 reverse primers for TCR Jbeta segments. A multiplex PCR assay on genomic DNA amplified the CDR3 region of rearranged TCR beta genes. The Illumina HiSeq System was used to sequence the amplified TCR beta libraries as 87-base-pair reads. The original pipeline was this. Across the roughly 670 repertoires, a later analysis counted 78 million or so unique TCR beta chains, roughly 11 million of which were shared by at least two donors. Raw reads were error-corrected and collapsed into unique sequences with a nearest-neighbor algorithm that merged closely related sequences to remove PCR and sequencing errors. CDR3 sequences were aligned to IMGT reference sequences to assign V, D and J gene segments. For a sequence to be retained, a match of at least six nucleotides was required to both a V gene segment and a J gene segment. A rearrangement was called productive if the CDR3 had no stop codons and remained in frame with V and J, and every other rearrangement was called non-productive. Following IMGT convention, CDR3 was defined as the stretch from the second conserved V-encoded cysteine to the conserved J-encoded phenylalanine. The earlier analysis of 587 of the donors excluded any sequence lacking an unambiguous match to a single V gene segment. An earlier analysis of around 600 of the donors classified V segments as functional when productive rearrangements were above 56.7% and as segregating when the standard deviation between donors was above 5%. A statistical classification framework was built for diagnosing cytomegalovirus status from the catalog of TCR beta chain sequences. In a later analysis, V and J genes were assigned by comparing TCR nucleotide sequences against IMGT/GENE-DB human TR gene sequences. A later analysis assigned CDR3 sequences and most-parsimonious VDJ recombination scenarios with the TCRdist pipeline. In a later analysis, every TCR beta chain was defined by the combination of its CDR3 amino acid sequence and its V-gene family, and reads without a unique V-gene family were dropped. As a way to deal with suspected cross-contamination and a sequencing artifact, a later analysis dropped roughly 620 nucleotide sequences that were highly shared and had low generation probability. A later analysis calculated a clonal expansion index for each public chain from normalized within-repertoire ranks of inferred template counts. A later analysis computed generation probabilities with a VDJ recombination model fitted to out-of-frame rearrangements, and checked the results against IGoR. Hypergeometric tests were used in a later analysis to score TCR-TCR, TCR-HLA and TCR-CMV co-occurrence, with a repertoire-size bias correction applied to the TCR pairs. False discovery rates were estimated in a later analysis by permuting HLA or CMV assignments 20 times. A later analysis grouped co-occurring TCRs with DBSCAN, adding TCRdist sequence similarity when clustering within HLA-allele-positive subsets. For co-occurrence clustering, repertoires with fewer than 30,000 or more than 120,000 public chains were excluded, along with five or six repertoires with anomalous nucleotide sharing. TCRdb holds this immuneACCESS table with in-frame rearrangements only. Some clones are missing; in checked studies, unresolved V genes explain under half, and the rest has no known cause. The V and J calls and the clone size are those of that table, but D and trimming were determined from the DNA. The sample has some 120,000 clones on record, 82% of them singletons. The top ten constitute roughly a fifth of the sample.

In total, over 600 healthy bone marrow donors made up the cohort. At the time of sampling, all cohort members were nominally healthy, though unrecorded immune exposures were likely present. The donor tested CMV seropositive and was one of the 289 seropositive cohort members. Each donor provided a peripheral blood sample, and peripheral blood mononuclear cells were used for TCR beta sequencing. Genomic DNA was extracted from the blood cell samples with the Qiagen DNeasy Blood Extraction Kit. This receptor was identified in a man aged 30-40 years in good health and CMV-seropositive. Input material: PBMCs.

CDR3 sequence: CAGSTGFYSNQPQHF. The DNA is as follows: TGTGCCGGTTCGACAGGATTTTATAGCAATCAGCCCCAGCATTTT. The sequence joins TRBV6-1 to TRBJ1-5, with a tentative D gene TRBD1 over 6 matching bases. Inclusive of the bounding cysteine and phenylalanine, the CDR3 is 15 residues long. Only CDR3 DNA is held: 45 bases, read in frame from base 1. Relative to germline, V is 11 bases shorter and J is 0 bases shorter, with 17 bases between their ends. CDR1 and CDR2 are drawn from the germline V gene: MNHNS, SASEGT.